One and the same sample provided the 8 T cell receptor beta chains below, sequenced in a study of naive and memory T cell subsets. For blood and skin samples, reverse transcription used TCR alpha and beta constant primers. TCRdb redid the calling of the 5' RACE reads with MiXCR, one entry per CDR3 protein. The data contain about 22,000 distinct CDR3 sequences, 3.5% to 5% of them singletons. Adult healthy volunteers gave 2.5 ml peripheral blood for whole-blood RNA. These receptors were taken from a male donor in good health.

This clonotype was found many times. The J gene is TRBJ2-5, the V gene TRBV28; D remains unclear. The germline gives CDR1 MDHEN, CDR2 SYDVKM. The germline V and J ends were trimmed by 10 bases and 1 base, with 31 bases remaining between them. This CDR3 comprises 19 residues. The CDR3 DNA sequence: TGTGCCACCTCCCGGGCCGGGTCCTATACCTTTACCGTCCAAGAGACCCAGTACTTC. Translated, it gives CATSRAGSYTFTVQETQYF.

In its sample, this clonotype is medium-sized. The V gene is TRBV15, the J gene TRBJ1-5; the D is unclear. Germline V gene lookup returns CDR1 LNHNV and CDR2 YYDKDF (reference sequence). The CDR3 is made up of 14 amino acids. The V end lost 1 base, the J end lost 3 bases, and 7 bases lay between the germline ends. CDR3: CATSRVAINQPQHF. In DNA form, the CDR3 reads TGTGCCACCAGCAGAGTGGCTATCAATCAGCCCCAGCATTTT.

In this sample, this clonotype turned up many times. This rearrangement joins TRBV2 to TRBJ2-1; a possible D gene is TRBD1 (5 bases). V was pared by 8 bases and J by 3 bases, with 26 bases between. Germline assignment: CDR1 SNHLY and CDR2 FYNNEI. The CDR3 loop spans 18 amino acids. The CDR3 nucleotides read TGTGCCAGCTGCCAAATAAAAATGACAGTGAGGATCTACAATGAGCAGTTCTTC. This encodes CASCQIKMTVRIYNEQFF. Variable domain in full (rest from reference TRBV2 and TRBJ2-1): EPEVTQTPSHQVTQMGQEVILRCVPISNHLYFYWYRQILGQKVEFLVSFYNNEISEKSEIFDDQFSVERPDGSNFTLKIRSTKLEDSAMYFCASCQIKMTVRIYNEQFFGPGTRLTVL.

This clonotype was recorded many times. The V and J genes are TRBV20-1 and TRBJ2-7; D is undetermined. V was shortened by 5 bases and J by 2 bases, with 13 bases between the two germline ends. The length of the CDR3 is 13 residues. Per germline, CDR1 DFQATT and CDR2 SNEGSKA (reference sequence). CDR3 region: CSASPPPAYEQYF. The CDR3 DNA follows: TGCAGTGCTTCCCCCCCTCCGGCCTACGAGCAGTACTTC.

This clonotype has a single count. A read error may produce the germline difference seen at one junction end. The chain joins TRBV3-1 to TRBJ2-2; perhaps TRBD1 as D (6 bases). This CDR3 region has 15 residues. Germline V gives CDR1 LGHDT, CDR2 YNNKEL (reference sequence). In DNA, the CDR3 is TGTGCCAACAGCCAGGGGACGGTGAACACCGGGGAGCTGTTTTTT. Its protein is CANSQGTVNTGELFF.

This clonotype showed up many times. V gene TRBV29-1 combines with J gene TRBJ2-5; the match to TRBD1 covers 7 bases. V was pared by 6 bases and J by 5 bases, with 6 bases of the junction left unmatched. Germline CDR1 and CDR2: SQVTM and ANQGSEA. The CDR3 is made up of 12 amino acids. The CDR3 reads CSVETGTETQYF. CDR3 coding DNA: TGCAGCGTAGAGACAGGGACGGAGACCCAGTACTTC.

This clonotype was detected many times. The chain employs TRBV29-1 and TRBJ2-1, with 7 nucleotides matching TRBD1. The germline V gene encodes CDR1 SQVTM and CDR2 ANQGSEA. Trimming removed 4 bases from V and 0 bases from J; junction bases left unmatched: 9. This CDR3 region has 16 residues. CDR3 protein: CSVGGDRARSYNEQFF. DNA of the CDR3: TGCAGCGTTGGGGGTGACAGGGCTCGCTCCTACAATGAGCAGTTCTTC.

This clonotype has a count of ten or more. CDR3 in amino acids: CSAKEALMNTEAFF. CDR3 nucleotides: TGCAGTGCTAAAGAGGCCCTGATGAACACTGAAGCTTTCTTT. The chain joins TRBV20-1 to TRBJ1-1; D is unclear. Trimming took off 4 bases at V and 0 bases at J, with 12 bases between the two ends. Germline CDR1 is DFQATT and CDR2 is SNEGSKA (reference sequence). The CDR3 is made up of 14 amino acids.